This passage covers 28 T cell receptor beta chains from one sample sequenced in a study of cytomegalovirus exposure and HLA in healthy donors. PCR was performed using 60 Vbeta and 13 Jbeta primers. Repertoires were generated with immunoSEQ multiplex PCR, while TCRdb's copy carries only in-frame clones and drops some. The sample table sets out some 84,000 clones. The sequenced sample consisted of PBMCs. The receptors derive from a man in his forties or fifties in good health and CMV-seronegative.

This rearrangement joins TRBV2 to TRBJ1-5, with unresolved D. V dropped 3 bases and J dropped 3 bases, with 9 bases sitting between them. Germline V gives CDR1 SNHLY, CDR2 FYNNEI. CDR3 length: 14 amino acids. The CDR3: CASSEVELNQPQHF. CDR3 DNA: TGTGCCAGCAGTGAGGTTGAACTCAATCAGCCCCAGCATTTT.

The rearrangement uses TRBV11-2 and TRBJ2-3; TRBD2 matches 9 bases. Unmatched junction bases numbered 10, after V lost 2 bases and J lost 4 bases. This CDR3 region has 17 residues. The germline V gene has CDR1 SGHAT and CDR2 FQNNGV. CDR3 amino acids: CASSLSIGGGAADTQYF. In nucleotides, the CDR3 is TGTGCCAGCAGCTTATCGATCGGCGGGGGGGCAGCAGATACGCAGTATTTT.

The gene calls are TRBV5-1 and TRBJ1-1; weak D call: TRBD1 (6 bases). Germline V CDR1 and CDR2: SGHRS, YFSETQ. The CDR3 has 14 amino acids. V was shortened by 2 bases and J by 4 bases, with 12 bases between the two germline ends. CDR3 sequence reads: CASSFRGGGTEAFF. DNA for the CDR3: TGCGCCAGCAGCTTCAGGGGAGGGGGCACTGAAGCTTTCTTT.

The chain is built from TRBV7-2 and TRBJ2-5, with TRBD2 matching over 10 bases. The V and J ends lost 5 bases and 5 bases, in that order; junction bases with no gene match: 11. The V gene's germline CDR1 is SGHTA and CDR2 FQGNSA. CDR3 length: 16 amino acids. The CDR3 is CASSRRAGGPRETQYF. The CDR3 DNA follows: TGTGCCAGCAGCCGAAGAGCGGGGGGGCCGCGGGAGACCCAGTACTTC.

The chain is built from TRBV7-2 and TRBJ2-7; D is ambiguous. The CDR3 contains 12 residues. Germline V gives CDR1 SGHTA, CDR2 FQGNSA. V was pared by 3 bases and J by 2 bases, with 5 bases between. The CDR3 nucleotides are TGTGCCAGCAGCTTGTCCACCTACGAGCAGTACTTC. Its translation: CASSLSTYEQYF. The full variable domain, its missing parts supplied by reference TRBV7-2 and TRBJ2-7, is GAGVSQSPSNKVTEKGKDVELRCDPISGHTALYWYRQSLGQGLEFLIYFQGNSAPDKSGLPSDRFSAERTGGSVSTLTIQRTQQEDSAVYLCASSLSTYEQYFGPGTRLTVT.

The J gene is TRBJ1-6, the V gene TRBV30; tentatively, D is TRBD1 (5 bases). The V end lost 1 base, the J end lost 10 bases, and 20 bases lay between the germline ends. The germline CDR1 and CDR2 sequences are GTSNPN and SVGIG (reference sequence). This CDR3 comprises 16 residues. CDR3 in amino acids: CAWSGTFRGRGSPLHF. CDR3 sequence (DNA): TGTGCCTGGAGTGGGACCTTCCGGGGACGGGGGTCACCCCTCCACTTT.

In the case of this clone: Different DNA sequences within this sample yield the same CDR3. This chain connects TRBV13 to TRBJ2-1, with D possibly TRBD2 on 5 matching bases. The CDR3 consists of 13 residues. From germline, CDR1 is PRHDT and CDR2 FYEKMQ (reference sequence). Trimming removed 3 bases at V and 7 bases at J, with 10 bases between. The CDR3: CASSLAGGNEQFF. The CDR3 region has the DNA TGTGCCAGCAGCTTGGCGGGTGGTAATGAGCAGTTCTTC.

The rearrangement links TRBV5-1 to TRBJ2-6, with D unresolved. V shed 2 bases and J shed 1 base, with 7 bases lying between them. The CDR3 sequence is 15 residues long. Germline loops: CDR1 SGHRS, CDR2 YFSETQ. CDR3 coding DNA: TGCGCCAGCAGCTTACAGCCTTCTGGGGCCAACGTCCTGACTTTC. This translates into CASSLQPSGANVLTF.

The V and J genes are TRBV10-2 and TRBJ1-2; TRBD1 might be the D (5 bases). Trimming took off 6 bases at V and 2 bases at J, with 10 bases between the two ends. CDR1 is WSHSY and CDR2 is SAAADI in the germline V gene. The CDR3 has 13 amino acids. The CDR3 DNA reads as TGCGCCAGCAGGGACGGGGGGAACTATGGCTACACCTTC. This encodes CASRDGGNYGYTF.

The chain recombines TRBV29-1 with TRBJ2-5, with D unresolved. The CDR3 consists of 11 residues. Germline assignment: CDR1 SQVTM and CDR2 ANQGSEA. V lost 4 bases and J lost 2, with 5 bases in between. In DNA form, the CDR3 reads TGCAGCGTTGCAGGTCAAGAGACCCAGTACTTC. Its protein is CSVAGQETQYF. Full variable domain (remainder filled in from reference TRBV29-1 and TRBJ2-5): SAVISQKPSRDICQRGTSLTIQCQVDSQVTMMFWYRQQPGQSLTLIATANQGSEATYESGFVIDKFPISRPNLTFSTLTVSNMSPEDSSIYLCSVAGQETQYFGPGTRLLVL.

The chain has TRBV9 and TRBJ1-6, with a weak D call TRBD1 (5 bases). Germline lookup yields CDR1 SGDLS and CDR2 YYNGEE. This CDR3 comprises 15 residues. V dropped 0 bases and J dropped 6 bases, with 10 bases sitting between them. Here the CDR3 DNA reads TGTGCCAGCAGCGTAGCTGGGGGGTCTAATTCACCCCTCCACTTT. It codes for CASSVAGGSNSPLHF.

V is TRBV9 and J is TRBJ1-6; 7 nucleotides agree with TRBD1. V was pared by 0 bases and J by 4 bases, with 4 bases of the junction left unmatched. This CDR3 is built from 16 residues. Germline values: CDR1 SGDLS, CDR2 YYNGEE. CDR3 coding DNA: TGTGCCAGCAGCGTAGAGGGGGGACAGTATAATTCACCCCTCCACTTT. The encoded protein is CASSVEGGQYNSPLHF.

This rearrangement joins TRBV6-1 to TRBJ1-5; D gene ambiguous. Germline assignment: CDR1 MNHNS and CDR2 SASEGT. The CDR3 is 14 amino acids. Trimming left V 8 bases short and J 9 bases short, with 20 bases between. CDR3 in amino acids: CASGELRDTGPQHF. CDR3 DNA: TGTGCCAGCGGGGAGCTAAGGGATACGGGGCCCCAGCATTTT.

V is TRBV19 and J is TRBJ2-5, with unresolved D. The V end lost 5 bases, the J end lost 4 bases, and 11 bases lay between the germline ends. The CDR3 has 13 amino acids. Germline CDR1 is LNHDA and CDR2 is SQIVND (reference sequence). The CDR3 protein is CASSQIRGETQYF. CDR3 in DNA: TGTGCCAGTAGTCAGATTAGAGGAGAGACCCAGTACTTC.

The chain uses TRBV2 and TRBJ2-7, with 8 bases fitting TRBD2. J lost 3 bases, V lost 6 bases, and 1 base had no gene match. The CDR3 extends over 12 amino acids. The germline V gene has CDR1 SNHLY and CDR2 FYNNEI. CDR3 region: CASRSGGYEQYF. CDR3 in DNA: TGTGCCAGCAGAAGCGGGGGCTACGAGCAGTACTTC.

The rearrangement uses TRBV7-9 and TRBJ2-4; D gene unclear. The germline V and J ends were trimmed by 1 base and 0 bases, with 4 bases remaining between them. Germline values: CDR1 SEHNR, CDR2 FQNEAQ (reference sequence). The CDR3 is 14 residues long. For the CDR3, the DNA is TGTGCCAGCAGCTTAGGACTAGCCAAAAACATTCAGTACTTC. It is translated as CASSLGLAKNIQYF.

This sequence joins TRBV9 and TRBJ2-3; tentative D call: TRBD1 (5 bases). Germline loops: CDR1 SGDLS, CDR2 YYNGEE. The V end was cut by 5 bases, the J end by 0 bases, with 7 bases between. The CDR3 is 13 residues long. The CDR3 region is CASRAGSTDTQYF. CDR3 nucleotides: TGTGCCAGCAGGGCAGGGAGCACAGATACGCAGTATTTT.

This chain joins TRBV19 and TRBJ2-2, with 11 bases identical to TRBD1. This CDR3 is built from 18 residues. Losses at the gene ends were 1 base for V and 3 bases for J; bases not matched to a gene: 7. The germline V gene has CDR1 LNHDA and CDR2 SQIVND (reference sequence). The CDR3 region is CASSIVGQGAGYTGELFF. CDR3 sequence (DNA): TGTGCCAGTAGTATAGTAGGACAGGGGGCCGGGTACACCGGGGAGCTGTTTTTT.

The genes are TRBV19 and TRBJ2-2, with 8 bases that match TRBD2. The V and J ends lost 2 bases and 4 bases, in that order; junction bases with no gene match: 6. CDR3 length: 16 amino acids. CDR1 and CDR2 (germline): LNHDA, SQIVND (reference sequence). CDR3 nucleotide sequence: TGTGCCAGTAGTATACGTCCGGGGGGGCGCACCGGGGAGCTGTTTTTT. It yields the protein CASSIRPGGRTGELFF.

This chain uses TRBV25-1 with TRBJ2-1; TRBD2 agrees at 8 bases. The V and J ends lost 3 bases and 6 bases, in that order; junction bases with no gene match: 7. This CDR3 comprises 15 residues. Germline CDR1 MGHDK, CDR2 SYGVNS. CDR3: CASSDGGGPSNEQFF. DNA of the CDR3: TGTGCCAGCAGTGACGGCGGGGGGCCCTCCAATGAGCAGTTCTTC.

This rearrangement joins TRBV7-8 to TRBJ1-1; D gene uncertain. V lost 1 base, J lost 9 bases, and 9 bases lay in between. CDR1 and CDR2 from the germline V gene are SGHVS and FQNEAQ. The CDR3 is 12 amino acids. The CDR3 reads CASSLGAGKAFF. In DNA, the CDR3 is TGTGCCAGCAGCTTAGGAGCGGGGAAAGCTTTCTTT.

The rearrangement uses TRBV28 and TRBJ1-6; D not resolved. V dropped 7 bases and J dropped 0 bases, with 7 bases sitting between them. The CDR3 runs to 14 residues. CDR1 and CDR2 from the germline V gene are MDHEN and SYDVKM. The CDR3 DNA reads as TGTGCCAGCATCCCAAACTCCTATAATTCACCCCTCCACTTT. Translating it yields CASIPNSYNSPLHF.

The chain uses TRBV2 and TRBJ2-1; 8 bases align to TRBD1. The germline V gene encodes CDR1 SNHLY and CDR2 FYNNEI. Trimming took 4 bases from V and 10 from J; bases not matched to a gene: 9. The CDR3 contains 14 residues. CDR3 sequence reads: CASSVQAGGGEQFF. The CDR3 DNA reads TGTGCCAGCAGTGTGCAGGCAGGGGGCGGGGAGCAGTTCTTC.

CDR3 in amino acids: CASRATGGRDEQYF. The CDR3 DNA is TGTGCCAGCAGGGCCACAGGGGGCCGGGACGAGCAGTACTTC. The chain couples TRBV27 to TRBJ2-7; 9 bases are shared with TRBD1. V trimming: 6 bases; J trimming: 5 bases; junction bases outside the gene matches: 8. The germline CDR1 and CDR2 sequences are MNHEY and SMNVEV (reference sequence). This CDR3 is built from 14 residues.

The chain employs TRBV5-4 and TRBJ2-7; 14 bases align to TRBD2. Trimming took 4 bases from V and 2 from J; bases not matched to a gene: 5. The germline gives CDR1 SGHNT, CDR2 YYREEE (reference sequence). The CDR3 totals 16 residues. The CDR3 DNA reads TGTGCCAGCAGCGGGACTAGCGGGGGAAATACCTACGAGCAGTACTTC. Translation gives CASSGTSGGNTYEQYF.

The J gene is TRBJ2-2, the V gene TRBV6-5; the D gene is possibly TRBD1 (6 bases). V was shortened by 6 bases and J by 2 bases, with 13 bases between the two germline ends. The germline V gene has CDR1 MNHEY and CDR2 SVGAGI. The CDR3 runs to 15 residues. The CDR3, as DNA: TGTGCCAGCAGGAACTTGGGACAAAACACCGGGGAGCTGTTTTTT. Its protein product is CASRNLGQNTGELFF.

The gene calls are TRBV5-4 and TRBJ1-4; 9 bases match TRBD1. The CDR3 length is 14 residues. Germline values: CDR1 SGHNT, CDR2 YYREEE (reference sequence). The V gene end was trimmed by 5 bases and the J gene end by 7 bases; junction bases not matched to a gene: 6. CDR3 amino acids: CASSLQGASEKLFF. Written as DNA, the CDR3 is TGTGCCAGCAGTTTACAGGGGGCTTCTGAAAAACTGTTTTTT.

The CDR3 nucleotides are TGTGCCAGCAGCTTATGGGAGGCCACTGAAGCTTTCTTT. Its translation is CASSLWEATEAFF. The gene calls are TRBV11-2 and TRBJ1-1, with D uncertain. Trimming cost V 2 bases and J 4 bases, with 8 bases left between them. CDR1 and CDR2 (germline): SGHAT, FQNNGV. This CDR3 comprises 13 residues. Together with reference TRBV11-2 and TRBJ1-1, the CDR3 gives the full variable domain: EAGVAQSPRYKIIEKRQSVAFWCNPISGHATLYWYQQILGQGPKLLIQFQNNGVVDDSQLPKDRFSAERLKGVDSTLKIQPAKLEDSAVYLCASSLWEATEAFFGQGTRLTVV.